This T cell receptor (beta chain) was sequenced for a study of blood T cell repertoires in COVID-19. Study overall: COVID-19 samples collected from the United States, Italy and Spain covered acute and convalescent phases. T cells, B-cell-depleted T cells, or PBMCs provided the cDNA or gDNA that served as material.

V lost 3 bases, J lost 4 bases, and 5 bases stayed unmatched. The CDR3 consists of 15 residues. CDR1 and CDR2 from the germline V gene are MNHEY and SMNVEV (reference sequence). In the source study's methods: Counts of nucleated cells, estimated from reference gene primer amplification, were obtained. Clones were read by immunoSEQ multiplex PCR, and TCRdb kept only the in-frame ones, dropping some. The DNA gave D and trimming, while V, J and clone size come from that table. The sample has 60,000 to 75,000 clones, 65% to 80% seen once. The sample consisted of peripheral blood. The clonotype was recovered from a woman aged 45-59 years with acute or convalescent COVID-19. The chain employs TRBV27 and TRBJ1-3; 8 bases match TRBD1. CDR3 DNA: TGTGCCAGCAGTTTGCAGGGGGCGAGGGGAAACACCATATATTTT. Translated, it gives CASSLQGARGNTIYF.